The present T cell receptor (beta chain) was sequenced within a study of blood T cells in healthy people across ages. A sample-barcoded 5' primer and a J-beta primer mix were used in a second PCR of about 7 to 12 cycles. TCRdb re-called the 5' RACE reads through MiXCR, storing one row per CDR3 protein. This sample has approximately 1.5 million distinct CDR3 sequences; almost 35% occur once, and the top ten carry about 11%. Germline-derived CDR1 and CDR2 are SQVTM and ANQGSEA. Trimming took 6 bases from V and 1 from J; bases not matched to a gene: 10. CDR3 length: 15 amino acids. The TCR sequence derives from a woman in her twenties or thirties in good health. The sequencing sample was made of blood. The V call is TRBV29-1, the J call TRBJ2-7; 9 nucleotides line up with TRBD1. The CDR3 DNA is TGCAGCGTGATCGGGACAGGGCCCCCTTCCTACGAGCAGTACTTC. Protein sequence: CSVIGTGPPSYEQYF.